The 28 T cell receptor beta chains in this list originate from one sample, sequenced in a study of T cell responses to AZD1222 COVID-19 vaccine. TCRdb keeps only in-frame clones here, not all; method: immunoSEQ multiplex PCR. Of tens of thousands of clones listed, roughly 90% are singletons. The source material was peripheral blood, sampled 28 days after the second AZD1222 dose. The source of these receptors is an adult who received the AZD1222 COVID-19 vaccine.

The rearrangement uses TRBV5-1 and TRBJ2-5; no definite D call. The CDR3 has 12 residues. Deletions cut 2 bases from V and 4 bases from J, with 6 bases between. CDR1 is SGHRS, CDR2 YFSETQ, per germline. Here the CDR3 DNA reads TGCGCCAGCAGCTTTGTTGGAGAGACCCAGTACTTC. It yields the protein CASSFVGETQYF.

This clone has only one observation. J is TRBJ1-3 and V is TRBV3-1 (or the pseudogene TRBV3-2), with D uncertain. Germline V CDR1 and CDR2: LGHDT, YNNKEL (reference sequence). V was pared by 5 bases and J by 2 bases, with 10 bases between. The CDR3 length is 14 residues. The CDR3 sequence is CASSIVATGNTIYF. The CDR3 DNA reads as TGTGCCAGCAGCATTGTCGCGACTGGAAACACCATATATTTT.

This clone has only a few counts. The chain couples TRBV15 to TRBJ2-7, with 7 bases aligning to TRBD1. This CDR3 spans 15 amino acids. V trimming: 0 bases; J trimming: 7 bases; junction bases outside the gene matches: 9. Germline CDR1 is LNHNV and CDR2 is YYDKDF (reference sequence). CDR3 bases: TGTGCCACCAGCAGAGATCTTGTCAGGGGGACAGAGCAGTACTTC. Amino acids: CATSRDLVRGTEQYF.

CDR3 DNA sequence: TGCGCCAGCGGGACAGGGCCCTACGAGCAGTACTTC. The encoded protein is CASGTGPYEQYF. The V gene is TRBV10-1, the J gene TRBJ2-7, with 9 bases aligning to TRBD1. This CDR3 has 12 residues. V was pared by 8 bases and J by 2 bases, with 1 base of the junction left unmatched. Germline lookup yields CDR1 WNHNN and CDR2 SYGVQD (reference sequence).

V is TRBV7-2 and J is TRBJ1-2, with D possibly being TRBD1 (6 bases). Germline V CDR1 and CDR2: SGHTA, FQGNSA. Trimming took off 6 bases at V and 8 bases at J, with 16 bases between the two ends. The CDR3 consists of 13 residues. The CDR3, as DNA: TGTGCCAGCAGTTCCACAGGGCGGCGAGGCTACACCTTC. It translates to CASSSTGRRGYTF.

The V gene is TRBV18, the J gene TRBJ1-2, with D hard to call. V was cut by 6 bases and J by 4 bases, with 12 bases left in between. The germline V gene encodes CDR1 KGHSH and CDR2 LQKENI. CDR3 length equals 13 residues. CDR3: CASSPGRSYGYTF. DNA for the CDR3: TGTGCCAGCTCCCCAGGCAGGAGCTATGGCTACACCTTC.

This clone showed up just once. DNA of the CDR3: TGTGCCAGCTCCATCCAGGGGACCGGGGAGCTGTTTTTT. Translated: CASSIQGTGELFF. The rearrangement uses TRBV9 and TRBJ2-2; the D gene is possibly TRBD1 (6 bases). With 7 bases removed from V and 5 bases from J, the gap between germline ends came to 12 bases. Looked up from germline, CDR1 is SGDLS and CDR2 is YYNGEE. CDR3 size: 13 residues. Based on the CDR3 plus reference TRBV9 and TRBJ2-2, the full variable domain is DSGVTQTPKHLITATGQRVTLRCSPRSGDLSVYWYQQSLDQGLQFLIQYYNGEERAKGNILERFSAQQFPDLHSELNLSSLELGDSALYFCASSIQGTGELFFGEGSRLTVL.

The chain has TRBV5-6 and TRBJ2-7; D may match TRBD1 or TRBD2 (6 bases each). The CDR3 is 15 amino acids. Trimming cost V 1 base and J 2 bases, with 13 bases left between them. Germline V gene sequence: CDR1 SGHDT, CDR2 YYEEEE. The CDR3 DNA is TGTGCCAGCAGCTTGTTAGGGGGAGGAACCTACGAGCAGTACTTC. Translation gives CASSLLGGGTYEQYF.

This clone was observed once. V and J are TRBV10-3 and TRBJ1-5; D might be TRBD1 (5 bases). V was clipped by 8 bases and J by 6 bases, with 17 bases between them. There are 14 residues in the CDR3. Germline-derived CDR1 and CDR2 are ENHRY and SYGVKD. Here the CDR3 DNA reads TGTGCCATCGGCAGGGATAATCCTGGTCAGCCCCAGCATTTT. It encodes CAIGRDNPGQPQHF.

This clone was seen a handful of times. The genes are TRBV29-1 and TRBJ2-3, with D unclear. The CDR3 is 13 amino acids. Trimming removed 3 bases from V and 2 bases from J, with 9 bases in between. CDR1 and CDR2 (germline): SQVTM, ANQGSEA. For the CDR3, the DNA is TGCAGCGTTGATAGGCAGAACACAGATACGCAGTATTTT. This gives the protein CSVDRQNTDTQYF.

This rearrangement joins TRBV7-3 to TRBJ1-1; TRBD1 agrees at 9 bases. The CDR3 runs to 14 residues. Germline V lookup: CDR1 SGHTA, CDR2 FQGTGA. V dropped 5 bases and J dropped 5; count of bases not matched to a gene: 6. The CDR3 DNA sequence: TGTGCCAGCAGCCCCGGACAGGGGAGGACTGAAGCTTTCTTT. Translation: CASSPGQGRTEAFF.

The V gene is TRBV30, the J gene TRBJ2-7; tentative D call: TRBD2 (6 bases). Trimming removed 3 bases from V and 6 bases from J, with 21 bases in between. This CDR3 has 15 amino acids. In germline, CDR1 is GTSNPN, CDR2 SVGIG (reference sequence). The CDR3: CAWRPIGSTTGEQYF. CDR3 nucleotide sequence: TGTGCCTGGAGACCCATCGGGAGTACTACTGGCGAGCAGTACTTC.

The rearrangement joins TRBV2 to TRBJ2-2; TRBD2 matches at 9 bases. The germline V gene has CDR1 SNHLY and CDR2 FYNNEI. Germline trimming cut 1 base from V and 4 bases from J; bases unmatched to any gene: 7. The CDR3 runs to 17 residues. CDR3 DNA sequence: TGTGCCAGCAGTGAAGTTGGACTAGCGAGACTCACCGGGGAGCTGTTTTTT. Translated, it gives CASSEVGLARLTGELFF.

The V call is TRBV6-2 or TRBV6-3, the J call TRBJ2-1; possibly TRBD2 for D (7 bases). This CDR3 contains 17 residues. V was pared by 0 bases and J by 0 bases, with 12 bases between. CDR1 MNHEY and CDR2 SVGEGT come from the germline V gene. The CDR3 nucleotides are TGTGCCAGCAGTTACTCTCACAGGGACTACTCCTACAATGAGCAGTTCTTC. Its translation: CASSYSHRDYSYNEQFF.

This clone was detected once. The CDR3 DNA reads TGTGCCAGCAGTTTTGATTCATTTAGCAATCAGCCCCAGCATTTT. As protein: CASSFDSFSNQPQHF. V usage is TRBV28 and J usage is TRBJ1-5; D remains unclear. Germline V gene sequence: CDR1 MDHEN, CDR2 SYDVKM. This CDR3 has 15 residues. V dropped 3 bases and J dropped 0 bases, with 9 bases sitting between them.

This clone was observed a few times. The gene calls are TRBV5-1 and TRBJ1-1, with 8 bases that match TRBD1. Germline CDR1 is SGHRS and CDR2 is YFSETQ. The CDR3 loop spans 16 amino acids. V gave up 2 bases and J gave up 0 bases; unmatched junction bases: 6. This chain's CDR3 is CASSFGTGRMNTEAFF. In DNA, the CDR3 is TGCGCCAGCAGCTTCGGGACAGGCCGTATGAACACTGAAGCTTTCTTT.

CDR3 sequence (DNA): TGTGCCAGCAGCTTAACGTCAGGGATGAACTATGGCTACACCTTC. It codes for CASSLTSGMNYGYTF. The chain joins TRBV7-3 to TRBJ1-2; a weak D match, TRBD1 (5 bases). Trimming pared 0 bases from V and 2 bases from J, leaving 10 bases between. CDR3 length: 15 residues. The germline V gene has CDR1 SGHTA and CDR2 FQGTGA. Drawing the rest from reference TRBV7-3 and TRBJ1-2, the complete variable domain is GAGVSQTPSNKVTEKGKYVELRCDPISGHTALYWYRQSLGQGPEFLIYFQGTGAADDSGLPNDRFFAVRPEGSVSTLKIQRTERGDSAVYLCASSLTSGMNYGYTFGSGTRLTVV.

The V and J genes are TRBV19 and TRBJ2-2; 8 bases fit TRBD2. The CDR3 sequence is 16 residues long. CDR1 LNHDA and CDR2 SQIVND come from the germline V gene (reference sequence). J lost 0 bases, V lost 6 bases, and 6 bases had no gene match. The CDR3 here is CASRVEGLANTGELFF. CDR3 bases: TGTGCCAGTAGGGTCGAGGGACTAGCGAACACCGGGGAGCTGTTTTTT.

V usage is TRBV6-5 and J usage is TRBJ1-6; D gene uncertain. The germline V gene has CDR1 MNHEY and CDR2 SVGAGI. The germline V and J ends were trimmed by 0 bases and 8 bases, with 14 bases remaining between them. The CDR3 is 16 residues long. CDR3 in amino acids: CASSYSRQIGYSPLHF. CDR3 coding DNA: TGTGCCAGCAGTTACTCGAGGCAAATTGGGTATTCACCCCTCCACTTT.

This chain connects TRBV19 to TRBJ1-2; 8 nucleotides agree with TRBD1. Per the germline V gene, CDR1 is LNHDA and CDR2 is SQIVND (reference sequence). The CDR3 length is 15 residues. With V trimmed by 5 bases and J by 5 bases, 10 bases remained unmatched. CDR3 coding DNA: TGTGCCAGTAGTCCCTACGGACAGGGTCATTATGGCTACACCTTC. Its translation: CASSPYGQGHYGYTF. The full variable domain, its missing parts supplied by reference TRBV19 and TRBJ1-2, is DGGITQSPKYLFRKEGQNVTLSCEQNLNHDAMYWYRQDPGQGLRLIYYSQIVNDFQKGDIAEGYSVSREKKESFPLTVTSAQKNPTAFYLCASSPYGQGHYGYTFGSGTRLTVV.

V is TRBV3-1 (or the pseudogene TRBV3-2) and J is TRBJ1-2; the D is unclear. Trimming took 1 base from V and 4 from J, leaving 16 bases between them. Germline assignment: CDR1 LGHDT and CDR2 YNNKEL (reference sequence). The CDR3 totals 16 residues. The DNA for the CDR3 is TGTGCCAGCAGCCAAGGAGTAGGGCCAGCCGTCTATGGCTACACCTTC. Protein sequence: CASSQGVGPAVYGYTF.

This clone was recorded a few times. J is TRBJ2-1 and V is TRBV12-5; D assignment may be TRBD1 or TRBD2 (5 bases each). Germline values: CDR1 LGHNT, CDR2 FRNRAP. The CDR3 length is 16 residues. V was trimmed by 4 bases and J by 2 bases, leaving 15 bases between them. CDR3 loop: CASGYGTSTPYNEQFF. CDR3 bases: TGTGCTAGTGGTTACGGGACCAGCACCCCCTACAATGAGCAGTTCTTC.

The chain has TRBV15 and TRBJ2-3; TRBD2 aligns across 10 bases. V gave up 5 bases and J gave up 4 bases; unmatched junction bases: 9. CDR3 length: 16 amino acids. Looked up from germline, CDR1 is LNHNV and CDR2 is YYDKDF (reference sequence). CDR3 in amino acids: CATSRGASGSSDTQYF. The CDR3 DNA follows: TGTGCCACCAGCCGAGGCGCTAGCGGGAGTTCAGATACGCAGTATTTT.

This rearrangement joins TRBV19 to TRBJ1-2; TRBD1 aligns across 9 bases. The CDR3 extends over 13 amino acids. The V gene end was trimmed by 8 bases and the J gene end by 5 bases; junction bases not matched to a gene: 6. Germline CDR1 and CDR2: LNHDA and SQIVND (reference sequence). Here the CDR3 reads CASGDRGNYGYTF. Here the CDR3 DNA reads TGTGCCAGTGGTGACAGGGGGAATTATGGCTACACCTTC.

V gene TRBV6-2 or TRBV6-3 combines with J gene TRBJ2-3; 9 bases line up with TRBD2. With 6 bases clipped from V and 2 bases from J, the junction kept 15 bases outside the gene matches. From germline, CDR1 is MNHEY and CDR2 SVGEGT. The CDR3 has 18 amino acids. The CDR3 DNA follows: TGTGCCAGCAGCTCCCCTTTGACTAGCGGAGGCTACACAGATACGCAGTATTTT. This translates into CASSSPLTSGGYTDTQYF.

DNA for the CDR3: TGTGCCAGCAGCGACGCAAAGACACAGGGGCGTGGGGAGCTGTTTTTT. This codes for CASSDAKTQGRGELFF. V and J are TRBV3-1 (or the pseudogene TRBV3-2) and TRBJ2-2; 7 nucleotides match TRBD1. Losses at the gene ends were 5 bases for V and 8 bases for J; bases not matched to a gene: 14. The CDR3 sequence is 16 residues long. Germline-derived CDR1 and CDR2 are LGHDT and YNNKEL (reference sequence).

This clone was picked up a small number of times. The V and J genes are TRBV28 and TRBJ2-2; 9 bases are a match to TRBD1. The V gene's germline CDR1 is MDHEN and CDR2 SYDVKM. The CDR3 sequence is 16 residues long. Losses at the gene ends were 6 bases for V and 4 bases for J; bases not matched to a gene: 9. CDR3: CASSTNRGRITGELFF. CDR3 coding DNA: TGTGCCAGCAGCACAAACAGGGGGCGAATCACCGGGGAGCTGTTTTTT.

This chain joins TRBV9 and TRBJ2-7; maybe TRBD1 (6 bases). Germline assignment: CDR1 SGDLS and CDR2 YYNGEE. This CDR3 region has 13 residues. V was trimmed by 2 bases and J by 2 bases, leaving 8 bases between them. CDR3 sequence (DNA): TGTGCCAGCAGCGTTGGGGGCACCTACGAGCAGTACTTC. It encodes CASSVGGTYEQYF.